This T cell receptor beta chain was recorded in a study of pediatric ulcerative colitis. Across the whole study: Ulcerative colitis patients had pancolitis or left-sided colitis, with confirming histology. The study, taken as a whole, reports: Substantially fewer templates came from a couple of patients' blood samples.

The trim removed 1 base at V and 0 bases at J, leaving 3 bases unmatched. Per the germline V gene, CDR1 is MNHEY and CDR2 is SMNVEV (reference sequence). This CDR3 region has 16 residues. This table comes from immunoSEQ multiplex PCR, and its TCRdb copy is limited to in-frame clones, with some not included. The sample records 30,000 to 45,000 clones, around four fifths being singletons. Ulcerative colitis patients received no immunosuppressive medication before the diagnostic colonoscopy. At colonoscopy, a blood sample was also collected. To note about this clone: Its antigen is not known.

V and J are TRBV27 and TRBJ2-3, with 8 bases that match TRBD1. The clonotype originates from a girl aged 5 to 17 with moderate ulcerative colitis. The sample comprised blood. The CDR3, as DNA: TGTGCCAGCAGTTTATTCGGACAGGGAAGCACAGATACGCAGTATTTT. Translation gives CASSLFGQGSTDTQYF.